Listed here are 11 T cell receptor beta chains from one sample, sequenced in a study of T cells in localized non-small cell lung cancer. Some clones are missing from TCRdb's copy, which holds only in-frame ones; the method was immunoSEQ multiplex PCR. The sample consists of tens of thousands of clones, around 90% of them appearing once. The source material was peripheral blood, sampled before any cancer treatment. These receptors were collected from a woman aged 40 to 75 with stage I lung adenocarcinoma.

This chain connects TRBV28 to TRBJ2-7; D assignment may be TRBD1 or TRBD2 (5 bases each). The CDR3 length is 16 residues. Trimming removed 3 bases from V and 0 bases from J, with 15 bases in between. Germline CDR1 reads MDHEN; CDR2 reads SYDVKM. DNA of the CDR3: TGTGCCAGCAGTTTTGACTGGACTGACAGCTCCTACGAGCAGTACTTC. Protein sequence: CASSFDWTDSSYEQYF.

This clone was counted a single time. The V call is TRBV7-9, the J call TRBJ1-3; a weak D match, TRBD1 (5 bases). V shed 2 bases and J shed 0 bases, with 11 bases lying between them. Germline V gene data show CDR1 as SEHNR and CDR2 as FQNEAQ (reference sequence). This CDR3 comprises 16 residues. As DNA, the CDR3 is TGTGCCAGCAGCTTAATGAGGGGAGACTCTGGAAACACCATATATTTT. This translates into CASSLMRGDSGNTIYF.

The chain carries TRBV6-5 and TRBJ2-1, with 8 nucleotides matching TRBD1. This CDR3 is 15 amino acids long. CDR1 MNHEY and CDR2 SVGAGI come from the germline V gene. J lost 6 bases, V lost 4 bases, and 8 bases had no gene match. The CDR3 nucleotides read TGTGCCAGCAGTTCACAGGGGGATCTAGGCAATGAGCAGTTCTTC. The encoded protein is CASSSQGDLGNEQFF.

The V gene is TRBV7-9, the J gene TRBJ1-2; tentatively, D is TRBD1 (6 bases). The CDR3 has 16 residues. Germline CDR1 SEHNR, CDR2 FQNEAQ (reference sequence). V dropped 5 bases and J dropped 4 bases, with 20 bases sitting between them. CDR3 nucleotide sequence: TGTGCCAGCAGCGGGGACATACCGGTTCTGGGCTATGGCTACACCTTC. Its translation is CASSGDIPVLGYGYTF.

V gene TRBV10-2 combines with J gene TRBJ2-6, with 11 bases identical to TRBD1. J gave up 0 bases and V 10 bases, and 8 bases lay outside the gene matches. The CDR3 consists of 17 residues. The V gene's germline CDR1 is WSHSY and CDR2 SAAADI. The CDR3 loop reads CAITTGTGGSGANVLTF. CDR3 nucleotides: TGCGCCATCACAACCGGGACAGGGGGCTCTGGGGCCAACGTCCTGACTTTC.

The CDR3 loop reads CASSPGQGQTRYGYTF. The CDR3 nucleotides are TGCGCCAGCAGCCCGGGACAGGGCCAGACCCGCTATGGCTACACCTTC. The chain is built from TRBV4-1 and TRBJ1-2; 9 nucleotides match TRBD1. The CDR3 covers 16 residues. Germline V gives CDR1 MGHRA, CDR2 YSYEKL. The junction had 10 bases not matched to a gene; V was cut back by 4 bases and J by 4 bases.

The rearrangement joins TRBV5-1 to TRBJ1-2; D is possibly TRBD1 (6 bases). V lost 1 base to trimming and J lost 0 bases, with 10 bases between them. The CDR3 contains 15 residues. From germline, CDR1 is SGHRS and CDR2 YFSETQ. CDR3 nucleotide sequence: TGCGCCAGCAGCTTGAACAGGGTATCTAACTATGGCTACACCTTC. It encodes CASSLNRVSNYGYTF. Filled out from reference TRBV5-1 and TRBJ1-2, the complete variable domain reads KAGVTQTPRYLIKTRGQQVTLSCSPISGHRSVSWYQQTPGQGLQFLFEYFSETQRNKGNFPGRFSGRQFSNSRSEMNVSTLELGDSALYLCASSLNRVSNYGYTFGSGTRLTVV.

The chain is built from TRBV4-3 and TRBJ2-4; 8 bases are shared with TRBD1. After removal of 5 bases from V and 0 bases from J, the junction contained 9 bases not matched to a gene. This CDR3 is built from 17 residues. Germline values: CDR1 LGHNA, CDR2 YSLEER. The CDR3 DNA reads as TGCGCCAGCAGCTCGCCCCGACAGGGGTTAGCCAAAAACATTCAGTACTTC. Protein: CASSSPRQGLAKNIQYF.

This clone appeared a few times. The chain uses TRBV5-6 and TRBJ2-7; D is unclear. The V gene lost 3 bases and the J gene lost 3 bases, with 4 bases spanning the gap. Germline V gives CDR1 SGHDT, CDR2 YYEEEE. There are 11 residues in the CDR3. The CDR3 sequence is CASSWDYEQYF. For the CDR3, the DNA is TGTGCCAGCAGCTGGGACTACGAGCAGTACTTC.

This clone was seen once. The chain combines TRBV13 with TRBJ1-2; a weak D match, TRBD1 (6 bases). The V gene's germline CDR1 is PRHDT and CDR2 FYEKMQ (reference sequence). Between the trimmed V and J ends, which lost 4 bases and 4 bases, there was a span of 19 bases. This CDR3 is 16 amino acids long. CDR3 region: CASSSQTGYPLYGYTF. DNA for the CDR3: TGTGCCAGCAGCTCCCAGACAGGTTATCCGCTCTATGGCTACACCTTC.

The chain carries TRBV27 and TRBJ2-1; D unclear. V was pared by 2 bases and J by 14 bases, with 16 bases between. Germline V CDR1 and CDR2: MNHEY, SMNVEV (reference sequence). The length of the CDR3 is 13 residues. The CDR3 is CASSLRDLRLEFF. In DNA form, the CDR3 reads TGTGCCAGCAGTTTAAGGGATTTGAGGTTGGAGTTCTTC.